The present TCR beta chain was sequenced within a study of CD8+ T cells in alopecia areata. Overall study context: Treated patients were given 5 to 10 mg oral tofacitinib twice daily. Scoring of treated patients' severity used the percentage of affected scalp area.

Sequencing templates came from extracted RNA that was reverse transcribed into cDNA. Libraries were prepared by immunoSEQ multiplex PCR; TCRdb keeps only in-frame clonotypes and omits some of them. The sample comprises under 300,000 clones, approximately 60% of which are singletons, and 0.75% to 0.95% rests with the top ten. Comment on this clone: The antigen remains undetermined.

Stated treatment: oral pan-JAK inhibitor, 5-10 mg twice daily. Trimming pared 5 bases from V and 6 bases from J, leaving 8 bases between. Per the germline V gene, CDR1 is SGHTA and CDR2 is FQGTGA. The CDR3 is 13 amino acids. Findings and limits, study-wide: Scalp clonality, together with expanded CD8+ clones among the top 100, fell significantly with tofacitinib. The study found higher clonality in lesional than normal scalp, especially in alopecia totalis/universalis.

Specimen: CD4+ T cells sorted from blood, collected around week 53, from a patient treated with tofacitinib. The receptor comes from a human donor with alopecia areata. V is TRBV7-3 and J is TRBJ1-6, with no clear D. The CDR3 DNA reads as TGTGCCAGCAGCCTTTCCGTTAATTCACCCCTCCACTTT. It specifies CASSLSVNSPLHF.